The entry that follows covers one TCR beta chain sequence. TCRdb's table, derived via immunoSEQ multiplex PCR, lists solely in-frame clones and lacks some. The repertoire holds about 38,000 clones, with approximately 90% as singletons. The sample comes from a study of T cell changes during pregnancy in multiple sclerosis. J gave up 6 bases and V 4 bases, and 16 bases lay outside the gene matches. Germline V gene lookup returns CDR1 SGHDT and CDR2 YYEEEE. The CDR3 is 18 amino acids. The sample here was CD4+ T cells from peripheral blood mononuclear cells, taken before pregnancy. V usage is TRBV5-6 and J usage is TRBJ2-1, with TRBD2 matching 10 bases. This receptor was obtained from a female donor with multiple sclerosis, enrolled in a pregnancy study. In nucleotides, the CDR3 is TGTGCCAGCAGCCTACTGAATCACCCTAGCGGGGGTTTCAATGAGCAGTTCTTC. Its protein product is CASSLLNHPSGGFNEQFF. Filled out from reference TRBV5-6 and TRBJ2-1, the complete variable domain reads DAGVTQSPTHLIKTRGQQVTLRCSPKSGHDTVSWYQQALGQGPQFIFQYYEEEERQRGNFPDRFSGHQFPNYSSELNVNALLLGDSALYLCASSLLNHPSGGFNEQFFGPGTRLTVL.